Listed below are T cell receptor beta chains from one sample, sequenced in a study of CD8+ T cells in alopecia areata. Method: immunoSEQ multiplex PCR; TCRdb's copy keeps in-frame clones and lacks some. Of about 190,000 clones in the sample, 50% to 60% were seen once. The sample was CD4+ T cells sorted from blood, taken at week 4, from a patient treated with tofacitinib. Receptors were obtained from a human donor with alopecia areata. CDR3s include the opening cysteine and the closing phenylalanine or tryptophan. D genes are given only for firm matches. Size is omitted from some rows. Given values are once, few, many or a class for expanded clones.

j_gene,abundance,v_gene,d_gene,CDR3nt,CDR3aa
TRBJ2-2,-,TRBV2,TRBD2,TGTGCCAGCAGCGAAAGTTCTAGCGGGACCGGGGAGCTGTTTTTT,CASSESSSGTGELFF
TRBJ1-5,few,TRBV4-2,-,TGTGCCAGCAGCCAAGAACGGGGCAATCAGCCCCAGCATTTT,CASSQERGNQPQHF
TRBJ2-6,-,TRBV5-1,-,TGCGCCAGCAGCCCGGGCTCTGGGGCCAACGTCCTGACTTTC,CASSPGSGANVLTF
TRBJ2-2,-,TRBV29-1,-,TGCAGCGTTAGTAGGGGTCAGACATCAACCGGGGAGCTGTTTTTT,CSVSRGQTSTGELFF
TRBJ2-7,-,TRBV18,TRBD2,TGTGCCAGCTCACCGGGACTACCTCCTTCGGAGCAGTACTTC,CASSPGLPPSEQYF
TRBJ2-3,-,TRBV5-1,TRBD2,TGCGCCAGCAGACCTGGACTAGCGGGGTCTAGGACAGATACGCAGTATTTT,CASRPGLAGSRTDTQYF
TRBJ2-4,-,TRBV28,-,TGTGCCAGCAGTTTGAACTTAGGCGGAGTAGCCAAAAACATTCAGTACTTC,CASSLNLGGVAKNIQYF
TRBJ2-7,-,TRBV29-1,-,TGCAGCGTTGAAGATGGTTCAGGGGGAGGCTACGAGCAGTACTTC,CSVEDGSGGGYEQYF
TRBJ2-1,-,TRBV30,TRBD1,TGTGCCTGGAGTCTCACAGGGGGTACGCGTCGCGGTCAGCAGTTCTTC,CAWSLTGGTRRGQQFF
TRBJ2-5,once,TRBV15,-,TGTGCCACCAGCAGAGATCCGCCCAGTCAAGAGACCCAGTACTTC,CATSRDPPSQETQYF
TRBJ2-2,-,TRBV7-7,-,TGTGCCAGCAGCGCGGCCGGGGCGAACACCGGGGAGCTGTTTTTT,CASSAAGANTGELFF
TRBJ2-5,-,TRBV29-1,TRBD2,TGCAGCGCTGGAGCGGGAGGTTTGGAGACCCAGTACTTC,CSAGAGGLETQYF
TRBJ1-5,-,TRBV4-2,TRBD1,TGTGCCAGCAGCCAAGATAGCGGGAGACAGGGTATCGATCAGCCCCAGCATTTT,CASSQDSGRQGIDQPQHF
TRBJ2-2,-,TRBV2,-,TGTGCCAGCACCAGGACTCAACCGAACACCGGGGAGCTGTTTTTT,CASTRTQPNTGELFF
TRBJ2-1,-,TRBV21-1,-,TGTGCCAGCAGCCCAATAGCTGGTAAGAATGAGCAGTTCTTC,CASSPIAGKNEQFF
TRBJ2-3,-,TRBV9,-,TGTGCCAGCAGCCCCCTAAGGCCCACAGATACGCAGTATTTT,CASSPLRPTDTQYF
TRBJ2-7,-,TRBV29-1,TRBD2,TGCAGCGCCCTATTAGCGGGAGGCCGTGGTGGGCAGTACTTC,CSALLAGGRGGQYF
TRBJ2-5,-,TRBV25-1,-,TGTGCCAGCAGTGAATTTGGTAGCGGACAAGAGACCCAGTACTTC,CASSEFGSGQETQYF
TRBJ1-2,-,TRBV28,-,TGTGCCAGCAGTTTACTTATGGGATCCGGCTACACCTTC,CASSLLMGSGYTF
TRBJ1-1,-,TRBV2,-,TGTGCCAGCAGTGAAGTAAAACAGTTGAACACTGAAGCTTTCTTT,CASSEVKQLNTEAFF
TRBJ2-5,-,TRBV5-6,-,TGTGCCAGCAGCAAAGATCCGGGACCCGGGGAGACCCAGTACTTC,CASSKDPGPGETQYF
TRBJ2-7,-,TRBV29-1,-,TGCAGCGTTGGGGGGGACAAAATCTCGGGAGAGCAGTACTTC,CSVGGDKISGEQYF